This record covers a single TCR beta chain. This clonotype has a count of ten or more. Its antigen remains unidentified. Nothing much larger sits one base from this clone, and base qualities are not available. cDNA was synthesized by template-switch 5'RACE using a primer with a 10-nucleotide random unique molecular identifier that tagged each TCR transcript. Every sequencing run covered 15-18 subjects and yielded more than 160 million TCR-beta sequences. The RNeasy kit was used to extract total RNA. The KAPA Real-time Library Amplification kit was used to amplify TCR-beta VDJ regions with primers for the TCR constant region and the 5'RACE anchor. A first PCR added sample indexes and Illumina adaptors, after which a second PCR increased the library yield. After Ampure bead purification, the TCR product of roughly 650 bp was size-selected on a 2% E-gel SizeSelection system. Before pooling, library quality was checked on a Bioanalyzer, concentration was measured with Qubit, and libraries were quantified with the Kapa Library Quantification kit. An Illumina HiSeq 2500 sequenced the libraries paired-end 2 x 150 bp. To increase sequence diversity, roughly 24-30% phiX was spiked into each library pool. Concerning the study's data processing: Quality-filtered reads were processed with the UMI-based MiGEC pipeline, which removed over 85% of raw TCR sequences during error correction. VDJ genes were aligned to IMGT germline references, and each clonotype was defined by a unique CDR3 amino acid sequence together with V-J genes. Clonal expansion, Shannon diversity, and CDR3 relatedness (CalcPairwiseDistances, ClusterSamples) were evaluated with VDJtools, and phylogenetic trees were built with CLCbio workbench. Clones with at least 8 unique UMIs were defined as expanded, with this threshold being based on coefficient-of-variation modelling across technical triplicates. Using fastp trimming at Q25 and MiXCR clonotype assembly, TCRdb reanalyzed the public sequencing data and kept in-frame beta chains. Merged by CDR3 protein, the rows form single entries marked with the most common genes and DNA. For this entry, the V and J calls and clone size follow TCRdb and not the study's own pipeline. This sample comprises roughly 50,000 distinct CDR3 sequences, about a quarter of them detected only once. The ten largest clones take up roughly 25% of the sample.

V lost 6 bases and J lost 7 bases, and the count of bases not matched to a germline gene is 11. From the cysteine up to the phenylalanine, the CDR3 has a length of 15 residues. Only the CDR3 DNA is retained, 45 bases long and in frame from the first base. The sample comes from a study of neurological immune-mediated disorders (dated by TCRdb to the late 2010s). About the full investigation: The study compared peripheral blood TCR-beta repertoires of HTLV-I-associated myelopathy (HAM/TSP) patients, multiple sclerosis patients and healthy controls using UMI-based sequencing. The 95 to 120 TCR-beta libraries covered PBMC samples along with longitudinal samples, technical triplicates, and paired sorted CD4+ and CD8+ T-cell subsets. The cohort included roughly 71 subjects: about 15 with HAM/TSP, around 34 with multiple sclerosis, and some 20 healthy controls.

The healthy controls were volunteers from a blood bank in Maryland, USA. For the unsorted PBMC libraries, 2 million PBMCs were stored in RNAlater at -80 degrees C until RNA extraction and were used to generate the libraries. Peripheral blood was subjected to Ficoll-Hypaque density gradient centrifugation to isolate PBMCs, which were then cryopreserved in liquid nitrogen. The paper's findings and limits, for the study overall: Across subjects, expanded clones never shared an identical CDR3 amino acid sequence, which suggests that the TCR-beta repertoires in every group were private. TCR clonal expansion was highest in HAM/TSP patients and lowest in MS patients, with MS patients falling below even healthy controls.

Sequences were obtained from PBMCs. This sequence was found in a woman in her 70s in good health. The receptor chain draws on TRBV12-3 or TRBV12-4 and TRBJ2-1; 8 central nucleotides agree with TRBD2. The nucleotide sequence is given as TGTGCCAGCAGCGCACTTGGAGCGGGAGTTAATGAGCAGTTCTTC. It is translated as CASSALGAGVNEQFF.